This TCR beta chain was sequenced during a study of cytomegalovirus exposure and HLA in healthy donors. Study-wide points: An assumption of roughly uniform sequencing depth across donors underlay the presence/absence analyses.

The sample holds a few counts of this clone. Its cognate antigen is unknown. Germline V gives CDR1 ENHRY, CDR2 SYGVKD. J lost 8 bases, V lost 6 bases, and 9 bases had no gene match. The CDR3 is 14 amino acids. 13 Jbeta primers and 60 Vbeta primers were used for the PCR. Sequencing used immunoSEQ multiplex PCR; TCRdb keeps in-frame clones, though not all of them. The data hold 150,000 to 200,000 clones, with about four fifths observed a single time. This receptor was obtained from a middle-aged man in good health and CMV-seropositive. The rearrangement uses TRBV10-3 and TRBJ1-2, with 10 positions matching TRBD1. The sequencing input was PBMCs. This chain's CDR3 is CAISLGQGLKGYTF. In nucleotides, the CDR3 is TGTGCCATCAGCCTGGGACAGGGGCTTAAGGGCTACACCTTC.